This record looks at one T cell receptor (beta chain) sequence and its context. The antigen remains unidentified. The data originate from a study of shared clonotypes between healthy human individuals. About the study: There were three CD4 naive, three CD4 memory, two CD8 naive and one CD8 memory plates per donor.

In the naive CD8 group, cells lacked CD45RO and were positively selected for CCR7, so terminally differentiated effector memory CD45RA+ cells were left out. The donor cohort consisted entirely of Caucasian adults residing in Nashville, Tennessee. Study outcomes and limitations: Naive subsets generally exceeded memory subsets in estimated richness. The study found lower generation probabilities in non-shared clonotypes than in those shared by all four donors.

The CDR3 covers 17 residues. CDR1 is MGHRA, CDR2 YSYEKL, per germline. The V gene lost 1 base and the J gene lost 0 bases, with 14 bases spanning the gap. Assay: immunoSEQ multiplex PCR; the TCRdb copy retains only in-frame clones and omits some. This sample yields over 750,000 clones, of which 96% are seen a single time; about 0.25% belongs to the top ten. The rearrangement joins TRBV4-1 to TRBJ2-3; weak D call: TRBD2 (6 bases). Specimen: naive CD8+ T cells sorted from blood. The sequence derives from a young man in good health. The CDR3 DNA sequence: TGCGCCAGCAGCCAAGCTCCCATAGCGGTTAGCACAGATACGCAGTATTTT. It translates to CASSQAPIAVSTDTQYF.